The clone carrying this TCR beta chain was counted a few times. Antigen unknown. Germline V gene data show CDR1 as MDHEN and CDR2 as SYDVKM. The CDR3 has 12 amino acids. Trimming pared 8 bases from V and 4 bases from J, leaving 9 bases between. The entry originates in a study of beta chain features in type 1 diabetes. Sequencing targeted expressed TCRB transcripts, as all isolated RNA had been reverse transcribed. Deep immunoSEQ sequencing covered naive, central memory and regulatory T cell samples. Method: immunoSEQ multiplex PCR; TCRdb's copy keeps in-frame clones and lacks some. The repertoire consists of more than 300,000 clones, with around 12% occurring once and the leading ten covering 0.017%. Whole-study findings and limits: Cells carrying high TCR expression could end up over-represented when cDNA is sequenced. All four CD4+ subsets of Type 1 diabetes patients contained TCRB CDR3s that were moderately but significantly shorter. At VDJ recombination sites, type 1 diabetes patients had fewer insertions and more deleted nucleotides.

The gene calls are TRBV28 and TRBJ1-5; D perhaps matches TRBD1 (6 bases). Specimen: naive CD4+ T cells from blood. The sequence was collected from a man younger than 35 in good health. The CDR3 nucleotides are TGTGCCAGCCGACAGGTTAATCAGCCCCAGCATTTT. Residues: CASRQVNQPQHF. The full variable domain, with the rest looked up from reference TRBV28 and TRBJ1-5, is DVKVTQSSRYLVKRTGEKVFLECVQDMDHENMFWYRQDPGLGLRLIYFSYDVKMKEKGDIPEGYSVSREKKERFSLILESASTNQTSMYLCASRQVNQPQHFGDGTRLSIL.